This T cell receptor beta chain was captured in a study of OX40 agonist ivuxolimab in advanced cancers. General study findings and limits: In general, CD8+ T cells held more expanded clones than CD4+ did, on average. It was also the case that some nonresponders had low normalized T-cell clonal expansion.

Sequencing used immunoSEQ multiplex PCR; TCRdb keeps in-frame clones, though not all of them. The sample lists over 55,000 clones; over 75% were seen once. V lost 4 bases to trimming and J lost 4 bases, with 20 bases between them. The CDR3 is made up of 16 amino acids. Germline-derived CDR1 and CDR2 are SGDLS and YYNGEE. This clone was recorded once. Antigen unknown. The clonotype was recovered from an adult with an advanced solid tumor such as melanoma, head and neck, liver or kidney cancer. This sequence joins TRBV9 and TRBJ1-2; TRBD1 might be the D (6 bases). Sequenced material: CD4+ or CD8+ T cells sorted from blood, taken in a trial of the OX40 agonist ivuxolimab. The DNA of the CDR3 is TGTGCCAGCAGCCTCCAGAGGACAGAGCTCCTCTATGGCTACACCTTC. This translates into CASSLQRTELLYGYTF.